The clone carrying this T cell receptor (beta chain) was counted a few times. Antigen: not known. The junction departs from germline at one end; a sequencing error may be responsible. Then a second PCR, running roughly 7 to 11 cycles, was carried out with a sample-barcoded 5' primer and a J-beta primer mix. Template switching added a 12-random-nucleotide identifier to every cDNA molecule. TCRdb reprocessed the 5' RACE reads with MiXCR, giving one entry per CDR3 protein. The top ten clones hold approximately 3.7% of a sample with fewer than 600,000 distinct CDR3 sequences, around a quarter of them seen once. This sample is part of a study of blood T cells in healthy people across ages. On the study more broadly: About one barcoded TCR beta cDNA was captured per two T cells.

This CDR3 has 15 amino acids. Study conclusions and caveats: Long-lived donors had more naive CD4+ cells and higher diversity than aged donors.

These data also featured in a second study, about T cells of mothers and their children. This second study notes: Each donor was one of three healthy Caucasian mothers or one of their six children.

The chain combines TRBV12-3 or TRBV12-4 with TRBJ2-3, with D tentatively TRBD1 (5 bases). Sample: blood. This TCR derives from a boy aged 2 to 9 in good health. CDR3 region: CASSERTSQPDTQYF. CDR3 nucleotides: TGTGCCAGCAGCGAACGGACAAGTCAACCAGATACACAGTATTTT.